Below are 21 T cell receptor beta chains sequenced from a single sample in a study of OX40 agonist ivuxolimab in advanced cancers. This table comes from immunoSEQ multiplex PCR, and its TCRdb copy is limited to in-frame clones, with some not included. The sample yields about 48,000 clones, about 90% seen once. Material: CD4+ or CD8+ T cells sorted from blood, obtained in a trial of the OX40 agonist ivuxolimab. These receptors came from an adult with an advanced solid tumor such as melanoma, head and neck, liver or kidney cancer.

The chain is built from TRBV6-1 and TRBJ2-7, with D maybe TRBD1 (5 bases). V dropped 11 bases and J dropped 2 bases, with 10 bases sitting between them. The CDR3 spans 11 residues. Germline CDR1 and CDR2: MNHNS and SASEGT. Here the CDR3 reads CASSRAYEQYF. The CDR3 DNA reads TGTGCCTCGTCCAGGGCCTACGAGCAGTACTTC.

This chain links TRBV6-1 with TRBJ2-5; 14 nucleotides agree with TRBD2. Trimming at V came to 1 base and at J to 2 bases, leaving 6 bases not matched to a gene. The length of the CDR3 is 18 residues. Germline lookup yields CDR1 MNHNS and CDR2 SASEGT. The CDR3 is CASSEGSGLAGGQETQYF. The CDR3 DNA is TGTGCCAGCAGTGAAGGGTCCGGACTAGCGGGGGGTCAAGAGACCCAGTACTTC.

The rearrangement joins TRBV19 to TRBJ2-3; 11 bases line up with TRBD2. Trimming at V came to 3 bases and at J to 4 bases, leaving 3 bases not matched to a gene. This CDR3 spans 15 amino acids. Germline assignment: CDR1 LNHDA and CDR2 SQIVND (reference sequence). The CDR3 coding sequence is TGTGCCAGTAGTATTAGCGGGGGGGGATCAGATACGCAGTATTTT. Translation gives CASSISGGGSDTQYF.

This chain joins TRBV7-9 and TRBJ2-7, with a possible D match to TRBD1 (5 bases). Trimming removed 3 bases from V and 2 bases from J, with 11 bases in between. This CDR3 comprises 14 residues. Germline assignment: CDR1 SEHNR and CDR2 FQNEAQ (reference sequence). The CDR3 region has the DNA TGTGCCAGCAGCTTGGCCGGACAAGCCTACGAGCAGTACGTC. Translating gives CASSLAGQAYEQYV.

This clone was recorded only once. Other DNA variants within this sample encode the same CDR3. This sequence joins TRBV11-3 and TRBJ2-3; D uncertain. The CDR3 spans 13 residues. Germline CDR1 reads SGHNT; CDR2 reads YENEEA. Trimming cost V 2 bases and J 4 bases, with 7 bases left between them. CDR3 in amino acids: CASSLSGSDTQYF. CDR3 nucleotide sequence: TGTGCCAGCAGCTTAAGTGGGTCAGATACGCAGTATTTT. Complete variable domain (other parts from reference TRBV11-3 and TRBJ2-3): EAGVVQSPRYKIIEKKQPVAFWCNPISGHNTLYWYLQNLGQGPELLIRYENEEAVDDSQLPKDRFSAERLKGVDSTLKIQPAELGDSAVYLCASSLSGSDTQYFGPGTRLTVL.

This clone is termed large. The chain couples TRBV19 to TRBJ2-7; 8 bases line up with TRBD2. The CDR3 has 14 amino acids. V was clipped by 5 bases and J by 0 bases; unmatched bases: 3. Germline V gene sequence: CDR1 LNHDA, CDR2 SQIVND (reference sequence). CDR3 in DNA: TGTGCCAGTAGTCTGAGCGGGAGCTCCTACGAGCAGTACTTC. Its translation: CASSLSGSSYEQYF.

This rearrangement joins TRBV10-1 to TRBJ2-7, with D perhaps matching TRBD1 (6 bases). Germline V gene lookup returns CDR1 WNHNN and CDR2 SYGVQD (reference sequence). The V end lost 3 bases, the J end lost 2 bases, and 11 bases lay between the germline ends. This CDR3 region has 14 residues. CDR3 in amino acids: CASSDGRGPYEQYF. CDR3 DNA sequence: TGCGCCAGCAGTGATGGCAGGGGTCCCTACGAGCAGTACTTC.

This chain connects TRBV30 to TRBJ2-7; D is possibly TRBD1 or TRBD2 (6 bases each). Trimming stripped 0 bases from V and 3 bases from J, with 18 bases between. Per germline, CDR1 GTSNPN and CDR2 SVGIG (reference sequence). The CDR3 is made up of 16 amino acids. The CDR3 protein is CAWSVLGGGQGYEQYF. As DNA, the CDR3 is TGTGCCTGGAGTGTACTCGGAGGGGGGCAGGGCTACGAGCAGTACTTC.

This clone was detected only a few times. The chain couples TRBV4-1 to TRBJ1-1; 9 bases match TRBD1. The CDR3 covers 17 residues. Looked up from germline, CDR1 is MGHRA and CDR2 is YSYEKL. Unmatched junction bases numbered 12, after V lost 4 bases and J lost 3 bases. The CDR3 sequence is CASSPRVQGASDTEAFF. For the CDR3, the DNA is TGCGCCAGCAGCCCGAGGGTACAGGGGGCATCGGACACTGAAGCTTTCTTT.

The gene calls are TRBV7-9 and TRBJ2-2; 8 bases line up with TRBD1. CDR3 length: 15 amino acids. Trimming took 5 bases from V and 6 from J; bases not matched to a gene: 8. The V gene's germline CDR1 is SEHNR and CDR2 FQNEAQ (reference sequence). CDR3 sequence: CASSPWDRPSGELFF. CDR3 bases: TGTGCCAGCAGCCCCTGGGACAGGCCCTCCGGGGAGCTGTTTTTT. Drawing the rest from reference TRBV7-9 and TRBJ2-2, the complete variable domain is DTGVSQNPRHKITKRGQNVTFRCDPISEHNRLYWYRQTLGQGPEFLTYFQNEAQLEKSRLLSDRFSAERPKGSFSTLEIQRTEQGDSAMYLCASSPWDRPSGELFFGEGSRLTVL.

This clone was picked up one time. This chain connects TRBV28 to TRBJ2-1; 10 bases are shared with TRBD2. The CDR3 has 14 residues. V was pared by 6 bases and J by 8 bases, with 7 bases of the junction left unmatched. Germline lookup yields CDR1 MDHEN and CDR2 SYDVKM. In nucleotides, the CDR3 is TGTGCCAGCAGCTCGGGACTAGCGCTCGATGAGCAGTTCTTC. This translates into CASSSGLALDEQFF. Complete variable domain (other parts from reference TRBV28 and TRBJ2-1): DVKVTQSSRYLVKRTGEKVFLECVQDMDHENMFWYRQDPGLGLRLIYFSYDVKMKEKGDIPEGYSVSREKKERFSLILESASTNQTSMYLCASSSGLALDEQFFGPGTRLTVL.

This chain links TRBV7-2 with TRBJ2-1; D is undetermined. Between the trimmed V and J ends, which lost 1 base and 10 bases, there was a span of 14 bases. Germline CDR1 and CDR2: SGHTA and FQGNSA. The CDR3 length is 14 residues. The CDR3 DNA is TGTGCCAGCAGCTTAGGGGCAGGCTGGCGAGAGCAGTTCTTC. Amino acid sequence: CASSLGAGWREQFF.

The genes are TRBV10-3 and TRBJ1-5, with D unclear. Trimming stripped 0 bases from V and 7 bases from J, with 16 bases between. Looked up from germline, CDR1 is ENHRY and CDR2 is SYGVKD. This CDR3 has 16 residues. The CDR3 is CAISESRSARDQPQHF. CDR3 in DNA: TGTGCCATCAGTGAGTCTCGTTCGGCGCGTGACCAGCCCCAGCATTTT.

This clone was recorded once. The rearrangement joins TRBV7-9 to TRBJ2-3; the match to TRBD2 covers 12 bases. This CDR3 spans 14 amino acids. The V gene's germline CDR1 is SEHNR and CDR2 FQNEAQ (reference sequence). With V trimmed by 7 bases and J by 10 bases, 9 bases remained unmatched. The CDR3 spells CASKASGGAEAQYF. In DNA, the CDR3 is TGTGCCAGCAAAGCTAGCGGGGGGGCGGAGGCGCAGTATTTT.

The CDR3 protein is CASSRSRQGRMQNSNQPQHF. As DNA, the CDR3 is TGTGCCAGCTCACGATCGAGACAGGGGAGGATGCAGAATAGCAATCAGCCCCAGCATTTT. This sequence joins TRBV18 and TRBJ1-5, with 8 bases identical to TRBD1. This CDR3 spans 20 amino acids. CDR1 and CDR2 from the germline V gene are KGHSH and LQKENI. Trimming removed 4 bases from V and 0 bases from J; junction bases left unmatched: 17.

This clone was seen once. This chain uses TRBV7-9 with TRBJ2-5, with TRBD1 identical over 7 bases. V dropped 5 bases and J dropped 5; count of bases not matched to a gene: 14. Germline loops: CDR1 SEHNR, CDR2 FQNEAQ (reference sequence). The CDR3 sequence is 16 residues long. The CDR3 region has the DNA TGTGCCAGCAGCCAAAGACAGGGTCCTGGTCTGGAGACCCAGTACTTC. Encoded protein: CASSQRQGPGLETQYF.

This chain connects TRBV2 to TRBJ2-7, with TRBD1 identical over 9 bases. Germline V gene lookup returns CDR1 SNHLY and CDR2 FYNNEI. This CDR3 has 14 residues. V lost 8 bases, J lost 5 bases, and 10 bases stayed unmatched. The CDR3 sequence is CASLRTGEFDEQYV. The DNA for the CDR3 is TGTGCCAGCCTTAGGACAGGGGAATTCGACGAGCAGTACGTC.

The chain couples TRBV7-6 to TRBJ2-1; D remains unclear. V lost 2 bases and J 8 bases, leaving 16 bases between the germline ends. CDR3 length: 15 residues. Germline V gene lookup returns CDR1 SGHVS and CDR2 FNYEAQ. DNA for the CDR3: TGTGCCAGCAGCTTATCATCTAGTGGGGTAGATGAGCAGTTCTTC. Protein: CASSLSSSGVDEQFF.

This clone has only one observation. This chain joins TRBV5-4 and TRBJ1-4; D remains unclear. V was cut by 3 bases and J by 6 bases, with 15 bases left in between. Looked up from germline, CDR1 is SGHNT and CDR2 is YYREEE (reference sequence). This CDR3 has 15 residues. This CDR3 is CASSSFGSTDEKLFF. DNA of the CDR3: TGTGCCAGCAGCTCGTTCGGGTCTACAGATGAAAAACTGTTTTTT.

This chain connects TRBV6-5 to TRBJ1-2; 7 bases line up with TRBD1. The CDR3 has 14 amino acids. Germline-derived CDR1 and CDR2 are MNHEY and SVGAGI. V shed 5 bases and J 2 bases; nucleotides not matched to a gene: 5. The CDR3 bases are TGTGCCAGCAGTAACCAGGGACAGAACTATGGCTACACCTTC. Residues: CASSNQGQNYGYTF.

The rearrangement links TRBV18 to TRBJ2-5; 11 bases line up with TRBD2. After removal of 3 bases from V and 4 bases from J, the junction contained 13 bases not matched to a gene. The CDR3 totals 18 residues. CDR1 and CDR2 from the germline V gene are KGHSH and LQKENI. The CDR3 nucleotides are TGTGCCAGCTCACCTGGGCAGCAGACTAGCGGGGTAGCAGAGACCCAGTACTTC. Translated: CASSPGQQTSGVAETQYF.